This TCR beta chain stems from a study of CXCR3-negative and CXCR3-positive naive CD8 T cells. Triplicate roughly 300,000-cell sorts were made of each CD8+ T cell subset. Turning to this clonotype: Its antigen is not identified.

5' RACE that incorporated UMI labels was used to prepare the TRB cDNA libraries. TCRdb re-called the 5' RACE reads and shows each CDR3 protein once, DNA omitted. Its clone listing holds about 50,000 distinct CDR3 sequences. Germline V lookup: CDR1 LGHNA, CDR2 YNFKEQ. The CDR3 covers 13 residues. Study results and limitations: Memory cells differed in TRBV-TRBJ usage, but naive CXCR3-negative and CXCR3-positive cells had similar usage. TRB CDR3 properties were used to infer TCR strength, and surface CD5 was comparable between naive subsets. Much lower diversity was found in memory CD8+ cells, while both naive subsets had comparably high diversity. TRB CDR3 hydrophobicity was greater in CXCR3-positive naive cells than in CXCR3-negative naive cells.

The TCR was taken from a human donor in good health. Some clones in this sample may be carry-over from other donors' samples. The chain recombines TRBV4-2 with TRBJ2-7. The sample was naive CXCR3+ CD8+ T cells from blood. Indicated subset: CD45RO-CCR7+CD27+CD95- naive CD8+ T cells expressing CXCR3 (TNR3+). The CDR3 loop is CASSHGVSYEQYF.